These T cell receptor beta chains were read from a single sample in a study of cytomegalovirus exposure and HLA in healthy donors. Generated by immunoSEQ multiplex PCR, the TCRdb table keeps only in-frame clones and is missing some. The data show about 170,000 clones, about 88% seen once. Sequencing was carried out using PBMCs. These receptor sequences come from a woman aged 18 to 35 in good health and CMV-seronegative. CDR3s include the opening cysteine and the closing phenylalanine or tryptophan. The order of the fields is clone size, V gene, J gene, D gene, CDR3 protein, CDR3 DNA. The D gene is left open where the match is weak. Some rows have no size entry. The others give once, few or many, or a class for an expanded clone.

NA	TRBV5-1	TRBJ1-5	TRBD1	CASSPGTGSNQPQHF	TGCGCCAGCAGCCCCGGGACAGGGTCCAATCAGCCCCAGCATTTT
NA	TRBV7-2	TRBJ2-3	TRBD2	CASRISGAQYF	TGTGCCAGTAGGATCAGCGGGGCGCAGTATTTT
NA	TRBV4-3	TRBJ2-7	TRBD1	CASSLGTGRYEQYF	TGCGCCAGCAGCCTTGGGACAGGGAGGTACGAGCAGTACTTC
few	TRBV2	TRBJ2-6	TRBD1	CASRAGTGATGANVLTF	TGTGCCAGCAGGGCCGGGACAGGGGCAACTGGGGCCAACGTCCTGACTTTC
NA	TRBV29-1	TRBJ2-7	TRBD1	CSVAGTGFYEQYF	TGCAGCGTGGCCGGGACAGGCTTCTACGAGCAGTACTTC
NA	TRBV5-1	TRBJ1-1	NA	CASSQNSNTEAFF	TGCGCCAGCAGCCAGAACAGCAACACTGAAGCTTTCTTT
NA	TRBV5-6	TRBJ1-1	NA	CASSFSGGTEAFF	TGTGCCAGCAGCTTTAGCGGTGGCACTGAAGCTTTCTTT
few	TRBV30	TRBJ2-5	NA	CAWSAAGRQETQYF	TGTGCCTGGAGTGCGGCGGGGAGGCAAGAGACCCAGTACTTC
NA	TRBV21-1	TRBJ1-2	NA	CASSKDGHGYTF	TGTGCCAGCAGCAAAGATGGGCATGGCTACACCTTC
NA	TRBV6-1	TRBJ1-4	NA	CASSEIRADKKLFF	TGTGCCAGCAGTGAAATAAGGGCGGACAAAAAACTGTTTTTT
NA	TRBV7-2	TRBJ2-2	NA	CASSLTWAGAPATGELFF	TGTGCCAGCAGCTTAACCTGGGCGGGGGCCCCAGCTACCGGGGAGCTGTTTTTT
NA	TRBV11-3	TRBJ1-1	NA	CASSLEADLNTEAFF	TGTGCCAGCAGCTTAGAGGCGGATTTGAACACTGAAGCTTTCTTT
NA	TRBV29-1	TRBJ1-1	NA	CSVDSGGPEAFF	TGCAGCGTTGATAGCGGGGGGCCTGAAGCTTTCTTT
NA	TRBV9	TRBJ2-1	TRBD2	CASSVDPSGGAREFF	TGTGCCAGCAGCGTAGACCCTAGCGGGGGGGCACGGGAGTTCTTC
NA	TRBV27	TRBJ1-1	NA	CASSPWVPGATDKRAFF	TGTGCCAGCAGCCCGTGGGTTCCTGGGGCGACGGATAAGAGGGCTTTCTTT
once	TRBV5-4	TRBJ2-3	NA	CASSLGTAPTWDTQYF	TGTGCCAGCAGCTTGGGGACAGCCCCCACATGGGATACGCAGTATTTT
NA	TRBV9	TRBJ2-1	TRBD1	CASSVAGQEYNEQFF	TGTGCCAGCAGCGTAGCTGGACAGGAATACAATGAGCAGTTCTTC
NA	TRBV10-2	TRBJ1-2	NA	CASSESANYGYTF	TGCGCCAGCAGTGAGTCGGCAAACTATGGCTACACCTTC
NA	TRBV13	TRBJ2-1	TRBD1	CASSRFGTGGYNEQFF	TGTGCCAGCAGCCGCTTCGGGACAGGGGGGTACAATGAGCAGTTCTTC
NA	TRBV4-3	TRBJ1-1	NA	CASSQDGGGPTEAFF	TGCGCCAGCAGCCAAGATGGCGGGGGACCGACTGAAGCTTTCTTT
NA	TRBV12-5	TRBJ2-2	NA	CASGFIQGNTGELFF	TGTGCTAGTGGTTTTATACAGGGAAACACCGGGGAGCTGTTTTTT
many	TRBV6-5	TRBJ1-2	TRBD1	CASKSLQGAYGYTF	TGTGCCAGCAAGTCCCTGCAGGGGGCTTATGGCTACACCTTC
NA	TRBV4-1	TRBJ2-2	NA	CASSQEGRRFTGELFF	TGCGCCAGCAGCCAAGAGGGTCGGCGGTTCACCGGGGAGCTGTTTTTT
NA	TRBV7-8	TRBJ1-5	NA	CASSLEAGNYNQPQHF	TGTGCCAGCAGCCTTGAAGCCGGAAACTACAATCAGCCCCAGCATTTT
NA	TRBV7-8	TRBJ1-2	NA	CASSLRRDTDYGYTF	TGTGCCAGCAGCTTACGCCGGGACACGGACTATGGCTACACCTTC
NA	TRBV2	TRBJ2-5	TRBD2	CASTLMGLADQETQYF	TGTGCCAGCACCCTAATGGGACTAGCGGACCAAGAGACCCAGTACTTC
NA	TRBV13	TRBJ2-7	NA	CASSLGQERNYEQYF	TGTGCCAGCAGCTTAGGGCAGGAGCGGAACTACGAGCAGTACTTC
NA	TRBV9	TRBJ1-5	NA	CASSASDFLGNQPQHF	TGTGCCAGCAGCGCGTCAGACTTCTTGGGCAATCAGCCCCAGCATTTT
NA	TRBV5-1	TRBJ1-1	NA	CASSTGNTEAFF	TGCGCCAGCAGCACAGGGAACACTGAAGCTTTCTTT
NA	TRBV5-6	TRBJ1-1	NA	CASSLDRKQAFF	TGTGCCAGCAGCTTGGACAGGAAACAGGCTTTCTTT
NA	TRBV7-9	TRBJ2-2	NA	CASSFGAGIIAGELFF	TGTGCCAGCAGCTTTGGTGCGGGAATAATAGCCGGGGAGCTGTTTTTT
NA	TRBV5-6	TRBJ2-1	TRBD2	CASSSYSGETYNEQFF	TGTGCCAGCAGCTCGTATAGCGGGGAGACCTACAATGAGCAGTTCTTC
NA	TRBV12-5	TRBJ1-1	NA	CASGLAWSREAFF	TGTGCTAGTGGTTTGGCCTGGTCGAGAGAAGCTTTCTTT
NA	TRBV7-2	TRBJ1-2	TRBD1	CASSFDRQGTGYTF	TGTGCCAGCAGCTTCGACCGACAGGGTACTGGCTACACCTTC
NA	TRBV6-5	TRBJ2-1	TRBD2	CASSYSEGRDEQFF	TGTGCCAGCAGTTACTCGGAAGGGAGGGATGAGCAGTTCTTC
NA	TRBV2	TRBJ2-3	NA	CASRLQVDTQYF	TGTGCCAGCAGATTACAGGTAGATACGCAGTATTTT
many	TRBV29-1	TRBJ2-5	TRBD1	CSVQGGRGLLQETQYF	TGCAGCGTCCAAGGCGGCAGGGGGTTACTCCAAGAGACCCAGTACTTC
NA	TRBV5-4	TRBJ2-7	TRBD1	CASSLKTGGTPEQYF	TGTGCCAGCAGCTTGAAGACAGGGGGTACTCCGGAGCAGTACTTC
NA	TRBV9	TRBJ2-5	NA	CASSVGQGETQYF	TGTGCCAGCAGCGTAGGGCAGGGAGAGACCCAGTACTTC
NA	TRBV7-8	TRBJ2-1	TRBD2	CASSKSGRANEQFF	TGTGCCAGCAGCAAAAGCGGGAGGGCTAATGAGCAGTTCTTC
few	TRBV7-2	TRBJ2-7	NA	CASSLAPRVNTRPYEQYF	TGTGCCAGCAGCTTAGCCCCACGGGTAAATACCCGACCCTACGAGCAGTACTTC
NA	TRBV5-1	TRBJ2-1	NA	CASSPPSSSLAYNEQFF	TGCGCCAGCAGCCCGCCCAGTTCCTCTCTTGCCTACAATGAGCAGTTCTTC